The present entry profiles one T cell receptor beta chain with its context. Sequencing used immunoSEQ multiplex PCR; TCRdb keeps in-frame clones, though not all of them. The repertoire holds 250,000 to 350,000 clones, with about 89% as singletons. The data are from a study of blood T cell repertoires in COVID-19. The receptor was derived from a woman in her 30s with COVID-19, enrolled during active disease. What was sequenced was peripheral blood.

Written as DNA, the CDR3 is TGCAGCGTTGAGGGAGATCGTGGACGGTACTTC. Translating it yields CSVEGDRGRYF. V and J are TRBV29-1 and TRBJ2-7; D might be TRBD2 (5 bases). The CDR3 is 11 residues long. Per germline, CDR1 SQVTM and CDR2 ANQGSEA. The ends were cut back, 3 bases at V and 12 bases at J, with 15 bases in the middle.